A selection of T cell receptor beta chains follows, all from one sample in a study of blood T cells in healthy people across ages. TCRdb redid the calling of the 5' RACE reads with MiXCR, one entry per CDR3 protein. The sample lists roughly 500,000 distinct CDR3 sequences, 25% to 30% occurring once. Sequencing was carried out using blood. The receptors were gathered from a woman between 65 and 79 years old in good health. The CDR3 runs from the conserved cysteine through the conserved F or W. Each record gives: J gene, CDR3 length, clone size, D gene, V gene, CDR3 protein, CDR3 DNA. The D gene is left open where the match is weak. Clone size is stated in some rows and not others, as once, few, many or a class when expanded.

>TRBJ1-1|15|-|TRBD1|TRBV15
CATSRGTGRNTEAFF
TGTGCCACCAGCAGGGGGACAGGGCGGAACACTGAAGCTTTCTTT
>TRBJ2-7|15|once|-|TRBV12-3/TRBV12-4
CASSLAHDRVYEQYF
TGTGCCAGCAGTTTAGCCCATGACAGAGTCTACGAGCAGTACTTC
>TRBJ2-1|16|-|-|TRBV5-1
CASSLGMGDGSNEQFF
TGCGCCAGCAGCTTAGGGATGGGGGACGGTTCGAATGAGCAGTTCTTC
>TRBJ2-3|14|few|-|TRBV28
CASSPEQGTDTQYF
TGTGCCAGCAGTCCGGAACAGGGCACAGATACGCAGTATTTT
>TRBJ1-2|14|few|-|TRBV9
CASSVDLGAEGYTF
TGTGCCAGCAGCGTAGATCTGGGGGCAGAGGGCTACACCTTC
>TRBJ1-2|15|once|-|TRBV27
CASSSIRDGNYGYTF
TGTGCCAGCAGTTCCATCCGGGACGGGAACTATGGCTACACCTTC
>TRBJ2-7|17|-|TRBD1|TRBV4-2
CASSQVDRTGINYEQYF
TGTGCCAGCAGCCAAGTTGATAGGACAGGGATTAACTACGAGCAGTACTTC
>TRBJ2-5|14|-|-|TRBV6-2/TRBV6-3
CASSPLLPLKTQYF
TGTGCCAGCAGTCCCCTTCTCCCATTGAAGACCCAGTACTTC
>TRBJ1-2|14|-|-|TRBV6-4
CASSPTGIGFGYTF
TGTGCCAGCAGCCCAACAGGGATCGGGTTTGGCTACACCTTC
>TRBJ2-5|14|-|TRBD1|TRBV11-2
CASSLVRGSETQYF
TGTGCCAGCAGCTTAGTCAGGGGGTCGGAGACCCAGTACTTC
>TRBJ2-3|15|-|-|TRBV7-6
CASSLAPSRTDTQYF
TGTGCCAGCAGCTTAGCGCCCAGCCGTACAGATACGCAGTATTTT
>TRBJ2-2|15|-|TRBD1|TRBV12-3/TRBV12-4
CASSLRQGGTGELFF
TGTGCCAGCAGTCTTCGACAGGGGGGGACCGGGGAGCTGTTTTTT
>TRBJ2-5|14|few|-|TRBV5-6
CASSFPWGQETQYF
TGTGCCAGCAGCTTCCCATGGGGGCAAGAGACCCAGTACTTC
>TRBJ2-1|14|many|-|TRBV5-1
CASSLNLRSNEQFF
TGCGCCAGCAGCTTGAATTTAAGGTCCAATGAGCAGTTCTTC
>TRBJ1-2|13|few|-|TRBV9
CASSVSQGYGYTF
TGTGCCAGCAGCGTAAGTCAGGGCTATGGCTACACCTTC
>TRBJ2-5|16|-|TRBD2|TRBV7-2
CASSWLAGDFQETQYF
TGTGCCAGCAGCTGGTTAGCGGGGGATTTCCAAGAGACCCAGTACTTC
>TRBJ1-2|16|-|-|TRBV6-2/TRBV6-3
CASRATPGITNYGYTF
TGTGCCAGCAGGGCTACTCCAGGGATCACTAACTATGGCTACACCTTC
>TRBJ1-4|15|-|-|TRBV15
CATSRDAGWNEKLFF
TGTGCCACCAGCAGAGATGCAGGGTGGAATGAAAAACTGTTTTTT
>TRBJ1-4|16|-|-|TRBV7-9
CASSSYAGTDNEKLFF
TGTGCCAGCAGCTCTTACGCCGGGACTGATAATGAAAAACTGTTTTTT
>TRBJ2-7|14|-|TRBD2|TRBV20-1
CSARDQREHYEQYF
TGCAGTGCTAGAGATCAGCGGGAGCACTACGAGCAGTACTTC
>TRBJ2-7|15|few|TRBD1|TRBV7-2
CASSLSGQGSYEQYF
TGTGCCAGCAGCTTATCGGGACAGGGTTCCTACGAGCAGTACTTC
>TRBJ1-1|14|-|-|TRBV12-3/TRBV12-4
CASSLGNINTEAFF
TGTGCCAGCAGTTTGGGCAATATCAACACTGAAGCTTTCTTT
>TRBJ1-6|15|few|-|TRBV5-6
CASSLAIQYNSPLHF
TGTGCCAGCAGCTTAGCGATTCAGTATAATTCACCCCTCCACTTT
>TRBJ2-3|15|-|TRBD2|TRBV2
CASRILAGGPDTQYF
TGTGCCAGCAGGATACTAGCGGGGGGGCCAGATACGCAGTATTTT
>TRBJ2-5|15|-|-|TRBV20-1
CSAVWDTGRRETQYF
TGCAGTGCGGTGTGGGATACGGGGAGACGGGAGACCCAGTACTTC
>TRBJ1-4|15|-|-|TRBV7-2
CASSLVYGPDEKLFF
TGTGCCAGCAGCTTAGTGTACGGACCTGATGAAAAACTGTTTTTT
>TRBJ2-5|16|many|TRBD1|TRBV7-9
CASSIKRGRDLETQYF
TGTGCCAGCAGCATCAAGAGGGGGCGCGATTTGGAGACCCAGTACTTC
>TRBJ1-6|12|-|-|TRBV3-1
CASSRDASPLHF
TGTGCCAGCAGCCGAGACGCGAGTCCCCTCCACTTT
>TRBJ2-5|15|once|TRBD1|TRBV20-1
CSADIQGSTQETQYF
TGCAGTGCTGACATACAGGGGTCCACCCAAGAGACCCAGTACTTC
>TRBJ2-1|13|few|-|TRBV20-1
CSAAPDSHNEQFF
TGCAGTGCAGCTCCCGACAGTCACAATGAGCAGTTCTTC
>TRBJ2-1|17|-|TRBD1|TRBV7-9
CASSFGTGGTNYNEQFF
TGTGCCAGCAGCTTTGGGACAGGGGGAACTAACTACAATGAGCAGTTCTTC
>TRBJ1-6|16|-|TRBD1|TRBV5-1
CASSLAGGQGASPLHF
TGCGCCAGCAGCTTGGCCGGAGGACAGGGGGCTTCACCCCTCCACTTT
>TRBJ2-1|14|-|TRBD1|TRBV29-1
CSVLTRDRISGQFF
TGCAGCGTTTTAACCCGGGACAGAATTTCAGGGCAGTTCTTC
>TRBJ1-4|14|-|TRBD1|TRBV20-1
CSASDGTANEKLFF
TGCAGTGCTAGCGACGGGACAGCGAATGAAAAACTGTTTTTT
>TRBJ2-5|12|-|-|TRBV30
CAWSSRGETQYF
TGTGCCTGGAGCTCCCGGGGGGAGACCCAGTACTTC
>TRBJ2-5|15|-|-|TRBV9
CASSVTPSIDETQYF
TGTGCCAGCAGCGTAACTCCTAGTATCGACGAGACCCAGTACTTC
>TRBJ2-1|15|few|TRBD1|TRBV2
CASLKGQGAYNEQFF
TGTGCCAGCCTTAAAGGACAGGGAGCCTACAATGAGCAGTTCTTC
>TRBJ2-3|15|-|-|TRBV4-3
CASSQVAQGSDTQYF
TGCGCCAGCAGCCAGGTAGCGCAAGGTTCAGATACGCAGTATTTT
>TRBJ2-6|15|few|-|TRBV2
CASSELNPGANVLTF
TGTGCCAGCAGTGAGCTCAACCCCGGGGCCAACGTCCTGACTTTC
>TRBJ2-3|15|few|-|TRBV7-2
CASSSSPGPGGTQYF
TGTGCCAGCAGCTCCTCCCCTGGCCCTGGCGGTACGCAGTATTTT
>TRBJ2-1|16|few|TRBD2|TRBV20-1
CSARDLGVAGENEQFF
TGCAGTGCTAGAGACCTGGGGGTAGCGGGGGAAAATGAGCAGTTCTTC
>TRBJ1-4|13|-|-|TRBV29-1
CSAGTISGEKLFF
TGCAGCGCCGGGACCATATCGGGTGAAAAACTGTTTTTT
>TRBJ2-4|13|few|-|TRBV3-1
CASSLRIGAVQYF
TGTGCCAGCAGCCTTCGAATAGGCGCGGTTCAGTACTTC
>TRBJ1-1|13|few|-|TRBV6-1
CASRDTIHFEAFF
TGTGCCAGCAGAGACACTATACACTTCGAAGCTTTCTTT
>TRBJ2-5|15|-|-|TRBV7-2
CASSNEDGAPGTQYF
TGTGCCAGCAGCAACGAGGATGGGGCCCCTGGGACCCAGTACTTC
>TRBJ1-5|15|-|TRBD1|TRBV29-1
CSVGGTADSNQPQHF
TGCAGCGTTGGAGGGACAGCGGATAGCAATCAGCCCCAGCATTTT
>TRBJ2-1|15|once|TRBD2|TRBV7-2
CASSLWGDRGDEQFF
TGTGCCAGCAGCTTATGGGGGGACCGGGGGGATGAGCAGTTCTTC
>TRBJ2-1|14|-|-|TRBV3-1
CASSQAGAYNEQFF
TGTGCCAGCAGCCAAGCGGGCGCTTACAATGAGCAGTTCTTC
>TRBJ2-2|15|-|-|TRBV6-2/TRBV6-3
CARATGWFLAGELFF
TGTGCCAGGGCAACAGGGTGGTTCCTCGCCGGGGAGCTGTTTTTT
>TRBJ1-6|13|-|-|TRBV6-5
CASSLSPYSPLHF
TGTGCCAGCAGTCTCTCCCCCTATTCACCCCTCCACTTT
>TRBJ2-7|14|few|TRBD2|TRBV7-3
CASSERGDSYEQYF
TGTGCCAGCAGCGAGCGGGGGGACTCCTACGAGCAGTACTTC
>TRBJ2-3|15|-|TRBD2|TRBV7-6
CASSLSSGVTDTQYF
TGCGCCAGCAGCTTATCTAGCGGGGTCACAGATACGCAGTATTTT
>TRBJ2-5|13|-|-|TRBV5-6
CANSLSGEETQYF
TGTGCCAACAGCTTGTCAGGGGAAGAGACCCAGTACTTC
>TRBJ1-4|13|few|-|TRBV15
CATSRDISEKLFF
TGTGCCACCAGCAGAGATATATCTGAAAAACTGTTTTTT
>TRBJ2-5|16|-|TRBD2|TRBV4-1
CASSQDPSSGGGTQYF
TGCGCCAGCAGCCAAGATCCTTCTAGCGGGGGAGGGACCCAGTACTTC
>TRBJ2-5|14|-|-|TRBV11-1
CASSTAGVGETQYF
TGTGCCAGCAGCACCGCCGGGGTGGGAGAGACCCAGTACTTC
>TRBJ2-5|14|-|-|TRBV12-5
CASGLVEVGETQYF
TGTGCTAGTGGTTTGGTAGAGGTTGGAGAGACCCAGTACTTC